Reported below is one TCR beta chain. The sample is drawn from a study of cytomegalovirus exposure and HLA in healthy donors. Germline CDR1 MNHNS, CDR2 SASEGT. Trimming left V 2 bases short and J 3 bases short, with 17 bases between. The CDR3 is 17 residues long. This PCR relied on a set of 60 Vbeta primers and 13 Jbeta primers. TCRdb's copy holds only in-frame clones and misses some; the assay was immunoSEQ multiplex PCR. Seen here are 140,000 or so clones, 68% observed once, and the top ten hold 3.5% to 5%. Sequencing was performed on PBMCs. The chain combines TRBV6-1 with TRBJ1-5; D call uncertain. The sequence derives from a man in his sixties in good health and CMV-seronegative. The CDR3 nucleotides are TGTGCCAGCAGTGAAAAGGTTCCAGCGGGATTCAATCAGCCCCAGCATTTT. It yields the protein CASSEKVPAGFNQPQHF.